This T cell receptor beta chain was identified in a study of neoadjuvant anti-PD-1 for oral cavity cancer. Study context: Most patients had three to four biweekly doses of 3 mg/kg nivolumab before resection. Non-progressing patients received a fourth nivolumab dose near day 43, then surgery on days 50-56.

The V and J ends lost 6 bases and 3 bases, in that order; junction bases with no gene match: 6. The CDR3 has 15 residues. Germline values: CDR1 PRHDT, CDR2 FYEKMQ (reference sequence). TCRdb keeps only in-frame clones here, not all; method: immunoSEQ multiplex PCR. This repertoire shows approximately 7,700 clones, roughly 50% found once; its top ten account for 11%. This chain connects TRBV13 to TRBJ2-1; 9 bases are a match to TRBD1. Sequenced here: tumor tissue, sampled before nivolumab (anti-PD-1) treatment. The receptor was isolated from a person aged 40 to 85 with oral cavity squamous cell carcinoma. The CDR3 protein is CASRPGQGNYNEQFF. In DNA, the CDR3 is TGTGCCAGCAGGCCGGGACAGGGAAACTACAATGAGCAGTTCTTC.